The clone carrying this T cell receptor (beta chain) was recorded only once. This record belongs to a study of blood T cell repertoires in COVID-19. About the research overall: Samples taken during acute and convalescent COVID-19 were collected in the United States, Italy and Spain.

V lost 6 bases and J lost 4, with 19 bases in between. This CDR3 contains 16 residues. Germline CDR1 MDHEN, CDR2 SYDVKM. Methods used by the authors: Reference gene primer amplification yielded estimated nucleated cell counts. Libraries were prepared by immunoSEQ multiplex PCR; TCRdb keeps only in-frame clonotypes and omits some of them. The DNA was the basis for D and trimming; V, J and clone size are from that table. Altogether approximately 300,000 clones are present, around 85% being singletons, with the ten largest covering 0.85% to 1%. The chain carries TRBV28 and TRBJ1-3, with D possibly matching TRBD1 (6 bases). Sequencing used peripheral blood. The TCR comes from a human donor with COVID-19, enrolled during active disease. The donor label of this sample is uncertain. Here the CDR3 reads CASRSTGTITGNTIYF. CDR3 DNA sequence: TGTGCCAGCAGATCAACCGGGACAATTACAGGAAACACCATATATTTT.